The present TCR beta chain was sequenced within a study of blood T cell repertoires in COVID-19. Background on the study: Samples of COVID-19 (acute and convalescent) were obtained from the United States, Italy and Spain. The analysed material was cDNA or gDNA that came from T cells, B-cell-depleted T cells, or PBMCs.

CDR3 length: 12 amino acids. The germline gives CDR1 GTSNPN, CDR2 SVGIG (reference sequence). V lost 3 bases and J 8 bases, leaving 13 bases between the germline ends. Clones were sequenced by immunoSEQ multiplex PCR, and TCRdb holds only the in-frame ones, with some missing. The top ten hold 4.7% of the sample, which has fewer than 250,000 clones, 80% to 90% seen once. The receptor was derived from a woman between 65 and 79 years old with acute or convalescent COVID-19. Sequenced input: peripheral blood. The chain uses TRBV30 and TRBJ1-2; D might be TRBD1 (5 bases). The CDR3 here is CAWSGTGIGYTF. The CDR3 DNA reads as TGTGCCTGGAGCGGCACAGGCATAGGCTACACCTTC. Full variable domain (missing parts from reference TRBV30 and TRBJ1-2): SQTIHQWPATLVQPVGSPLSLECTVEGTSNPNLYWYRQAAGRGLQLLFYSVGIGQISSEVPQNLSASRPQDRQFILSSKKLLLSDSGFYLCAWSGTGIGYTFGSGTRLTVV.